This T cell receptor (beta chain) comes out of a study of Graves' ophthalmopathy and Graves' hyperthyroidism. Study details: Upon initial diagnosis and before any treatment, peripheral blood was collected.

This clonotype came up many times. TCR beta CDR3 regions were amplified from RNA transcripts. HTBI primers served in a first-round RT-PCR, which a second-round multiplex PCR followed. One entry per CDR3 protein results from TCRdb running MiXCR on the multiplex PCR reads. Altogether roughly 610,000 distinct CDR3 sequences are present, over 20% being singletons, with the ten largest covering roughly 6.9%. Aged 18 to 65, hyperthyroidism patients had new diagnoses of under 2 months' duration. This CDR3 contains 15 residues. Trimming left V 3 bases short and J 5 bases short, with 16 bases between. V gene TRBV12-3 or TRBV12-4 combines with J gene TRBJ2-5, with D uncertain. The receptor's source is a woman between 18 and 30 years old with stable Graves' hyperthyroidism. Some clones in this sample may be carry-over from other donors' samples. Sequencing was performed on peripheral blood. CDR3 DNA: TGTGCCAGCAGTTTTAGGTCGGGCGGCTTCGAGACCCAGTACTTC. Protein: CASSFRSGGFETQYF.